This TCR beta chain was sequenced for a study of control samples from healthy donors and cancer patients. Repertoires were generated with immunoSEQ multiplex PCR, while TCRdb's copy carries only in-frame clones and drops some. This sample yields around 41,000 clones, of which about four fifths are seen a single time; under 25% belongs to the top ten. The CDR3 sequence is 11 residues long. Trimming took off 8 bases at V and 7 bases at J, with 12 bases between the two ends. From germline, CDR1 is LNHDA and CDR2 SQIVND (reference sequence). Only one count was recorded for this clone. The specimen was PBMCs. The chain combines TRBV19 with TRBJ2-7; D perhaps matches TRBD1 (5 bases). The sequence derives from a woman aged 60-75 years with lung cancer. CDR3 DNA: TGTGCCAGTGGACACCCGAGAGAGCAGTACTTC. Protein sequence: CASGHPREQYF.